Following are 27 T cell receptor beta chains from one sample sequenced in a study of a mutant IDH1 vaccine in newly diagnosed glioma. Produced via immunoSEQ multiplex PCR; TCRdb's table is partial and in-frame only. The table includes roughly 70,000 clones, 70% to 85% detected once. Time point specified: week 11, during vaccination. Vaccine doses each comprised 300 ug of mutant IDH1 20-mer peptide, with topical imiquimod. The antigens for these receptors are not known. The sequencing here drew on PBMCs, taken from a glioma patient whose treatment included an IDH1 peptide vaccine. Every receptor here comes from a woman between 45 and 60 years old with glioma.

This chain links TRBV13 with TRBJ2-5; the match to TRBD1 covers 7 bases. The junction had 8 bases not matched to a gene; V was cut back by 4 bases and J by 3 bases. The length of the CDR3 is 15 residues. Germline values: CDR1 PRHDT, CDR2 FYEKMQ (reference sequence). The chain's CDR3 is CASSSPVGGKETQYF. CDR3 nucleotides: TGTGCCAGCAGCTCCCCCGTAGGGGGCAAAGAGACCCAGTACTTC.

CDR3 in amino acids: CASSYLPGPQYF. CDR3 nucleotide sequence: TGTGCCAGCAGCTACCTACCCGGCCCCCAGTACTTC. This chain links TRBV7-9 with TRBJ2-5; D remains unclear. CDR1 SEHNR and CDR2 FQNEAQ come from the germline V gene (reference sequence). With 4 bases removed from V and 9 bases from J, the gap between germline ends came to 12 bases. There are 12 residues in the CDR3.

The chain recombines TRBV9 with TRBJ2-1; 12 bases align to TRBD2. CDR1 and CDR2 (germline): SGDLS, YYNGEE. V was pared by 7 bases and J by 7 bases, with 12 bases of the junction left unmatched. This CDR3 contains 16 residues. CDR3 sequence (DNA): TGTGCCAGCTCGACTAGCGGGGGCCCTATTGGGAATGAGCAGTTCTTC. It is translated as CASSTSGGPIGNEQFF.

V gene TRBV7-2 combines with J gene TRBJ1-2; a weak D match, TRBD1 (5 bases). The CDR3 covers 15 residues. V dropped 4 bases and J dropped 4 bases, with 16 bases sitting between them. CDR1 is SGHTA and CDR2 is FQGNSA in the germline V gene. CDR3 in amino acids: CASSYYSGGGYGYTF. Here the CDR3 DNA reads TGTGCCAGCAGCTACTACTCGGGGGGTGGCTATGGCTACACCTTC.

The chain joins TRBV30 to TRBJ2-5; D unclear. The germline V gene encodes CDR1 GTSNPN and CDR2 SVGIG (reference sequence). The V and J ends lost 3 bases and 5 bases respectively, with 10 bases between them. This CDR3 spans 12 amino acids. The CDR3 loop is CAWREKRETQYF. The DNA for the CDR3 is TGTGCCTGGAGGGAGAAAAGGGAGACCCAGTACTTC.

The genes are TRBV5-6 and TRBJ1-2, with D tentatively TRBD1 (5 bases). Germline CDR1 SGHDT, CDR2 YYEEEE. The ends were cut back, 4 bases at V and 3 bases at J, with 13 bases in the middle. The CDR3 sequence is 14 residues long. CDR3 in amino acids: CASSPWPGDYGYTF. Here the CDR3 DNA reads TGTGCCAGCAGCCCTTGGCCGGGGGACTATGGCTACACCTTC.

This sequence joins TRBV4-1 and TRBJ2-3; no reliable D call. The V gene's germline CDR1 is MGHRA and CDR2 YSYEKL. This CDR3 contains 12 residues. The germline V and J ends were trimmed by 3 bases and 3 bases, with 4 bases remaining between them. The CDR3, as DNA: TGCGCCAGCAGCCATCAGACAGATACGCAGTATTTT. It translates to CASSHQTDTQYF.

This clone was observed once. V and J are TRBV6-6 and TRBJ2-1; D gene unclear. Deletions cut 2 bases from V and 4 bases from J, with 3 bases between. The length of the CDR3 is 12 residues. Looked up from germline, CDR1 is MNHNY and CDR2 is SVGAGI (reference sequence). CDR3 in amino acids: CASSYQYNEQFF. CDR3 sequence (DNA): TGTGCCAGCAGTTACCAGTACAATGAGCAGTTCTTC.

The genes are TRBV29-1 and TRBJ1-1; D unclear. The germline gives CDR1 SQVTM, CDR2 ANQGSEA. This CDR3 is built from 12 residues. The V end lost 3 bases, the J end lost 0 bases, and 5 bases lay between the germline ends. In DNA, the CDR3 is TGCAGCGTTGATGAGGTGAACACTGAAGCTTTCTTT. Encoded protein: CSVDEVNTEAFF.

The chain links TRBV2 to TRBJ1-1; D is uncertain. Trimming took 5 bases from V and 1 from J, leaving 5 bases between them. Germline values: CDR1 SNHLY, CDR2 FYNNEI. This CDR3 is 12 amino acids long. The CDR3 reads CASSYTNTEAFF. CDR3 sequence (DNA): TGTGCCAGCAGTTACACGAACACTGAAGCTTTCTTT.

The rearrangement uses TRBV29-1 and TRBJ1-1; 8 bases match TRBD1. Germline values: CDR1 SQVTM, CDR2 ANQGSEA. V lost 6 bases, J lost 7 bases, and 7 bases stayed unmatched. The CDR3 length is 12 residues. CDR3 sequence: CSVAQGGIEAFF. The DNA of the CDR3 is TGCAGCGTCGCACAGGGGGGGATTGAAGCTTTCTTT.

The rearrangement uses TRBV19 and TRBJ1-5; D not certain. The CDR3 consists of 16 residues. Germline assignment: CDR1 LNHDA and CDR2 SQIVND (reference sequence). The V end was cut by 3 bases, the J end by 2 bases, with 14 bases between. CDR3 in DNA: TGTGCCAGTAGTATGCACCTGACCTCGGGCAATCAGCCCCAGCATTTT. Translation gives CASSMHLTSGNQPQHF.

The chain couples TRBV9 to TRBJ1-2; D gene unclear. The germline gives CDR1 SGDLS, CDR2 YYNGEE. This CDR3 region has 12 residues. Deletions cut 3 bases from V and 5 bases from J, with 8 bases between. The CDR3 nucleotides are TGTGCCAGCAGCGCCGTAGGGTATGGCTACACCTTC. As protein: CASSAVGYGYTF.

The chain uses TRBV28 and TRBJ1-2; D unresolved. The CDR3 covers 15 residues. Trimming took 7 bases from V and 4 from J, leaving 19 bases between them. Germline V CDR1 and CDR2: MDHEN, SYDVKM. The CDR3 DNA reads TGTGCCAGCATTACCGCAGTCCAAAGGAGCTATGGCTACACCTTC. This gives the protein CASITAVQRSYGYTF.

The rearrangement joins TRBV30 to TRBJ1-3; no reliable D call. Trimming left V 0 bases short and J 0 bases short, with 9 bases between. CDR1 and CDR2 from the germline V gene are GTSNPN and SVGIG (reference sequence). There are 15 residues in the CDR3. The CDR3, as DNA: TGTGCCTGGAGTGTAATAGGTGGCTCTGGAAACACCATATATTTT. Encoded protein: CAWSVIGGSGNTIYF.

The CDR3 DNA reads TGCGCCAGCAGCTTCGGACAGCTTTTTACAACTAATGAAAAACTGTTTTTT. Its protein product is CASSFGQLFTTNEKLFF. V usage is TRBV5-1 and J usage is TRBJ1-4; D is possibly TRBD1 (6 bases). V shed 2 bases and J shed 0 bases, with 14 bases lying between them. CDR1 SGHRS and CDR2 YFSETQ come from the germline V gene. The CDR3 is 17 amino acids.

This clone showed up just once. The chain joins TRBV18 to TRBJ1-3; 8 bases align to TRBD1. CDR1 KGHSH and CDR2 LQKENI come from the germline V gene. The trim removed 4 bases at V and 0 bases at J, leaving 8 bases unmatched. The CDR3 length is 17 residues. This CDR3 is CASSQDRALFSGNTIYF. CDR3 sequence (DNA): TGTGCCAGCTCACAGGACAGGGCGCTCTTCTCTGGAAACACCATATATTTT.

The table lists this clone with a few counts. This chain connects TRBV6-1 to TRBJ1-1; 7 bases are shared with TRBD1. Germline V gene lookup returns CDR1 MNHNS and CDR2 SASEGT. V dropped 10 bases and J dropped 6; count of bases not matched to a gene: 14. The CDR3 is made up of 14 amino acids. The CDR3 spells CATFEQGLGAEAFF. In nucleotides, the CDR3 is TGTGCCACCTTCGAACAGGGGCTAGGGGCTGAAGCTTTCTTT.

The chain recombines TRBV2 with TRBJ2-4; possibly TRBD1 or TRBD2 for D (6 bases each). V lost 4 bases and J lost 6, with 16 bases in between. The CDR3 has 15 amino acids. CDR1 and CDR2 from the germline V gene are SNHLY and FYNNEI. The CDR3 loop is CASSASGARLNIQYF. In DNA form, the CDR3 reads TGTGCCAGCAGTGCCTCGGGGGCCAGGTTAAACATTCAGTACTTC.

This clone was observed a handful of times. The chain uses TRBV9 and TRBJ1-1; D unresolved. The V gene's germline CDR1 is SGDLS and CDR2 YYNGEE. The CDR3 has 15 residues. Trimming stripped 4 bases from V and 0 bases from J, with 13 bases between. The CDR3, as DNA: TGTGCCAGCAGCCCATCGACGGCTATGAACACTGAAGCTTTCTTT. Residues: CASSPSTAMNTEAFF.

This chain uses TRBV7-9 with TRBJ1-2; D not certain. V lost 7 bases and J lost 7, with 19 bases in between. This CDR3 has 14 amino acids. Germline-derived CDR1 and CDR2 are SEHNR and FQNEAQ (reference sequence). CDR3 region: CASTREGYSGGYTF. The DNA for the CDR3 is TGTGCCAGCACCCGAGAGGGCTACAGCGGTGGCTACACCTTC.

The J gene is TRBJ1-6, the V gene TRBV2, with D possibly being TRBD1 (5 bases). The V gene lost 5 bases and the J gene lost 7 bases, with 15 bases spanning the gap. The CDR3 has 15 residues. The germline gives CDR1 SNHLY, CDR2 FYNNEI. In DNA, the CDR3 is TGTGCCAGCAGTACAAAAGGGGAAGGGAATTCACCCCTCCACTTT. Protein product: CASSTKGEGNSPLHF.

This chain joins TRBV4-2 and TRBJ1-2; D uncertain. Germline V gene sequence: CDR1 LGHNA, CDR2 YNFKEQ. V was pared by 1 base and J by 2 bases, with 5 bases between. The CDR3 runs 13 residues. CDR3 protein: CASSQGPNYGYTF. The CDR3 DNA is TGTGCCAGCAGCCAAGGACCCAACTATGGCTACACCTTC.

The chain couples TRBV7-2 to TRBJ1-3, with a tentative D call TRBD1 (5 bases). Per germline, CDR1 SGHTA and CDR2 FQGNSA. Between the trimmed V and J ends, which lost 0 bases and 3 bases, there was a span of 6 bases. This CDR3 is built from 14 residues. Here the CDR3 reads CASSLAGDGNTIYF. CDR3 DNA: TGTGCCAGCAGCTTAGCAGGGGATGGAAACACCATATATTTT.

CDR3 residues: CASAAKRGGSYNEQFF. The CDR3 DNA follows: TGTGCCAGCGCAGCTAAACGGGGGGGATCCTACAATGAGCAGTTCTTC. V is TRBV7-9 and J is TRBJ2-1; 8 bases are a match to TRBD2. CDR1 and CDR2 from the germline V gene are SEHNR and FQNEAQ (reference sequence). Trimming at V came to 8 bases and at J to 1 base, leaving 10 bases not matched to a gene. The CDR3 length is 16 residues.

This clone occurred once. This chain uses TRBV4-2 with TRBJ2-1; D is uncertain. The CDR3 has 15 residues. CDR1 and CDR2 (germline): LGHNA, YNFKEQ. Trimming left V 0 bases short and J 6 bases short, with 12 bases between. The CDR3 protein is CASSQDPASINEQFF. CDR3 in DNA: TGTGCCAGCAGCCAAGACCCGGCCTCGATCAATGAGCAGTTCTTC.

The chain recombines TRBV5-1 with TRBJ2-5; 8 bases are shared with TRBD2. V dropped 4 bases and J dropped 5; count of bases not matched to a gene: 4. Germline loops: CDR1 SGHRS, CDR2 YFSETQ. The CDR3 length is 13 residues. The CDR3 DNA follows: TGCGCCAGCAGCGCGGGGGGCTGGGAGACCCAGTACTTC. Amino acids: CASSAGGWETQYF.